Each of the 29 T cell receptor beta chains below was sequenced from the same sample in a study of regulatory T cells in long-lasting Graves disease. The sample's time point: newly diagnosed GD, antithyroid drugs for less than 3 months. Construction of the TCR library relied on RNA isolated from PBMCs. Building the TCR beta libraries relied on iRepertoire HTBI primers, and CDR3 regions underwent Arm-PCR. One entry per CDR3 protein results from TCRdb running MiXCR on the multiplex PCR reads. This repertoire shows about 540,000 distinct CDR3 sequences, roughly 14% found once; its top ten account for roughly 10%. These records were also assigned to another study, of T cells in Graves' hyperthyroidism and ophthalmopathy.

The sample in question was peripheral blood mononuclear cells (PBMCs), obtained at new diagnosis, from a patient treated with antithyroid drugs. Receptor source: a man aged 25 to 45 with Graves disease.

The CDR3 loop reads CASSYSKGTVQETQYF. The CDR3 nucleotides read TGTGCCAGCAGTTACTCGAAAGGGACTGTCCAAGAGACCCAGTACTTC. The chain joins TRBV6-2 or TRBV6-3 to TRBJ2-5, with a tentative D call TRBD2 (6 bases). The CDR3 loop spans 16 amino acids. Germline V gene sequence: CDR1 MNHEY, CDR2 SVGEGT. The germline V and J ends were trimmed by 0 bases and 1 base, with 12 bases remaining between them.

There are many counts of this clonotype. This chain links TRBV27 with TRBJ2-7; a possible D gene is TRBD2 (7 bases). V was pared by 10 bases and J by 0 bases, with 16 bases between. The CDR3 spans 14 residues. CDR1 and CDR2 (germline): MNHEY, SMNVEV (reference sequence). The CDR3 coding sequence is TGTGCCACCTCGGGGGGCGGCCTCTCCTACGAGCAGTACTTC. Protein sequence: CATSGGGLSYEQYF.

This clonotype was detected only a few times. The CDR3 loop reads CAWSVETGAYEQYF. The DNA for the CDR3 is TGTGCCTGGAGTGTCGAGACAGGGGCCTACGAGCAGTACTTC. The chain joins TRBV30 to TRBJ2-7; 8 bases fit TRBD1. Per germline, CDR1 GTSNPN and CDR2 SVGIG (reference sequence). CDR3 length equals 14 residues. The J segment lost 2 bases and the V segment lost 0 bases, leaving 3 bases of the junction unmatched.

The sample holds many counts of this clonotype. The V and J genes are TRBV27 and TRBJ2-3, with 10 bases identical to TRBD1. The length of the CDR3 is 17 residues. Per germline, CDR1 MNHEY and CDR2 SMNVEV (reference sequence). Trimming cost V 5 bases and J 0 bases; bases outside gene matches: 8. CDR3: CASSGDRGASSTDTQYF. The DNA of the CDR3 is TGTGCCAGCAGTGGGGACAGGGGTGCTAGCAGCACAGATACGCAGTATTTT.

At least ten counts were recorded for this clonotype. This chain uses TRBV12-3 or TRBV12-4 with TRBJ1-5; D not resolved. The CDR3 consists of 14 residues. Between the trimmed V and J ends, which lost 1 base and 4 bases, there was a span of 8 bases. The CDR3 sequence: CASSLESGNQPQHF. CDR3 nucleotides: TGTGCCAGCAGTTTAGAGTCGGGGAATCAGCCCCAGCATTTT.

There are many counts of this clonotype. The chain recombines TRBV2 with TRBJ2-2; 8 bases map to TRBD2. The V gene's germline CDR1 is SNHLY and CDR2 FYNNEI. V lost 8 bases and J lost 5; bases outside the gene matches: 7. There are 14 residues in the CDR3. The CDR3 nucleotides are TGTGCCAGCCGGACTGGCGGGAGGACCGGGGAGCTGTTTTTT. This codes for CASRTGGRTGELFF.

This chain connects TRBV20-1 to TRBJ1-6; D may be TRBD1 (6 bases). CDR1 DFQATT and CDR2 SNEGSKA come from the germline V gene (reference sequence). Trimming shortened V by 4 bases and J by 10 bases, and 17 bases separated the two germline ends. This CDR3 contains 14 residues. Here the CDR3 reads CSANNPTGRSPLHF. The CDR3 bases are TGCAGTGCTAACAATCCGACAGGCCGGTCACCCCTCCACTTT.

The CDR3 sequence is CASTRKEDIQPQHF. CDR3 DNA sequence: TGTGCCAGCACCCGTAAAGAGGATATTCAGCCCCAGCATTTT. The chain uses TRBV6-1 and TRBJ1-5, with no clear D. CDR3 length: 14 amino acids. Per germline, CDR1 MNHNS and CDR2 SASEGT. Trimming took off 7 bases at V and 6 bases at J, with 16 bases between the two ends.

This clonotype was counted between two and nine times. This sequence joins TRBV19 and TRBJ2-1; D uncertain. V was clipped by 5 bases and J by 6 bases, with 8 bases between them. The CDR3 extends over 12 amino acids. Germline values: CDR1 LNHDA, CDR2 SQIVND (reference sequence). CDR3 sequence reads: CASSGKLNEQFF. The CDR3 DNA is TGTGCCAGTAGTGGGAAACTCAATGAGCAGTTCTTC.

This clonotype was observed many times. The chain is built from TRBV24-1 and TRBJ2-5, with unresolved D. CDR3 length equals 14 residues. With 1 base removed from V and 5 bases from J, the gap between germline ends came to 10 bases. The germline gives CDR1 KGHDR, CDR2 SFDVKD. CDR3 nucleotides: TGTGCCACCAGTGATTTCGGCAGCGACGAGACCCAGTACTTC. Amino acid sequence: CATSDFGSDETQYF.

The chain employs TRBV14 and TRBJ1-1; TRBD1 might be the D (6 bases). Germline CDR1 is SGHDN and CDR2 is FVKESK. This CDR3 spans 13 amino acids. V gave up 1 base and J gave up 8 bases, with 11 bases separating them. The CDR3 sequence is CASSQVWGQEAFF. The CDR3 bases are TGTGCCAGCAGCCAAGTCTGGGGGCAGGAAGCTTTCTTT.

This clonotype was seen a handful of times. DNA of the CDR3: TGCGCCAGCAGCTTGTACGGCCAGGGCCCAGATACGCAGTATTTT. This gives the protein CASSLYGQGPDTQYF. The chain has TRBV5-1 and TRBJ2-3; tentative D call: TRBD1 (5 bases). Trimming left V 1 base short and J 4 bases short, with 13 bases between. Germline loops: CDR1 SGHRS, CDR2 YFSETQ. The CDR3 has 15 residues.

This clonotype was counted many times. V is TRBV9 and J is TRBJ1-1; unclear D gene. The CDR3 sequence is 13 residues long. Germline V gene lookup returns CDR1 SGDLS and CDR2 YYNGEE. V was clipped by 3 bases and J by 1 base, with 7 bases between them. CDR3 sequence reads: CASSATKNTEAFF. The DNA for the CDR3 is TGTGCCAGCAGCGCCACCAAGAACACTGAAGCTTTCTTT. Drawing the rest from reference TRBV9 and TRBJ1-1, the complete variable domain is DSGVTQTPKHLITATGQRVTLRCSPRSGDLSVYWYQQSLDQGLQFLIQYYNGEERAKGNILERFSAQQFPDLHSELNLSSLELGDSALYFCASSATKNTEAFFGQGTRLTVV.

The J gene is TRBJ2-7, the V gene TRBV20-1, with 7 bases identical to TRBD1. V shed 6 bases, J shed 2 bases, and the junction held 7 bases outside the gene matches. In germline, CDR1 is DFQATT, CDR2 SNEGSKA (reference sequence). The CDR3 is 13 residues long. CDR3 in amino acids: CSAHRGMTYEQYF. The CDR3 region has the DNA TGCAGTGCGCACAGGGGCATGACCTACGAGCAGTACTTC.

The chain uses TRBV7-2 and TRBJ1-4; D uncertain. Trimming stripped 5 bases from V and 0 bases from J, with 10 bases between. Germline V gene sequence: CDR1 SGHTA, CDR2 FQGNSA. The CDR3 contains 15 residues. CDR3 in amino acids: CASSPGDTTNEKLFF. In DNA, the CDR3 is TGTGCCAGCAGCCCGGGTGACACAACTAATGAAAAACTGTTTTTT.

This clonotype has a count of ten or more. This rearrangement joins TRBV11-2 to TRBJ2-1; TRBD2 aligns across 9 bases. The germline gives CDR1 SGHAT, CDR2 FQNNGV. J was trimmed by 7 bases and V by 5 bases; bases with no gene match: 15. The CDR3 is 17 residues long. The CDR3 nucleotides read TGTGCCAGCAGCCCCCGGGCGGGAGGGTATGCGGCGAATGAGCAGTTCTTC. Translating gives CASSPRAGGYAANEQFF.

There are a few counts of this clonotype. V and J are TRBV10-3 and TRBJ2-1; TRBD2 aligns across 8 bases. CDR1 and CDR2 (germline): ENHRY, SYGVKD. The CDR3 runs 15 residues. V lost 2 bases and J lost 9; bases outside the gene matches: 9. This chain's CDR3 is CAISEGGTSLSEQFF. CDR3 DNA sequence: TGTGCCATCAGTGAGGGGGGGACTAGTTTAAGTGAGCAGTTCTTC.

This clonotype was seen repeatedly, ten times or more. The chain combines TRBV20-1 with TRBJ2-5; D gene unclear. This CDR3 spans 14 amino acids. Germline V gene lookup returns CDR1 DFQATT and CDR2 SNEGSKA (reference sequence). The V and J ends lost 0 bases and 5 bases respectively, with 13 bases between them. CDR3 residues: CSARESVGLETQYF. CDR3 DNA: TGCAGTGCTAGAGAGAGTGTGGGCTTGGAGACCCAGTACTTC.

This clonotype was found many times. The chain links TRBV28 to TRBJ2-7, with D perhaps assigned TRBD1 or TRBD2 (6 bases each). V gave up 8 bases and J gave up 4 bases, with 18 bases separating them. CDR3 length: 14 amino acids. Germline V CDR1 and CDR2: MDHEN, SYDVKM. The CDR3 DNA reads as TGTGCCAGCTCGAAGGGGGGAACTGGGTACGAGCAGTACTTC. Translated: CASSKGGTGYEQYF. The entire variable domain, with the rest obtained from reference TRBV28 and TRBJ2-7, is as follows: DVKVTQSSRYLVKRTGEKVFLECVQDMDHENMFWYRQDPGLGLRLIYFSYDVKMKEKGDIPEGYSVSREKKERFSLILESASTNQTSMYLCASSKGGTGYEQYFGPGTRLTVT.

As regards this clonotype: A read error may explain this, as a much larger clone is one base away. The chain carries TRBV20-1 and TRBJ2-7; tentative D call: TRBD2 (5 bases). This CDR3 comprises 14 residues. The V gene's germline CDR1 is DFQATT and CDR2 SNEGSKA (reference sequence). V was pared by 5 bases and J by 1 base, with 15 bases between. CDR3 residues: CSAATISGSYEQYF. In DNA form, the CDR3 reads TGCAGTGCTGCAACCATCAGCGGATCCTACGAGCAGTACTTC.

This clonotype was recorded at least ten times. The chain carries TRBV29-1 and TRBJ2-7; 10 positions match TRBD2. Germline V lookup: CDR1 SQVTM, CDR2 ANQGSEA. This CDR3 comprises 16 residues. V trimming: 3 bases; J trimming: 4 bases; junction bases outside the gene matches: 12. This CDR3 reads CSVDLSASGSVYEQYF. The CDR3 bases are TGCAGCGTTGACCTTTCGGCTAGCGGGAGTGTATACGAGCAGTACTTC.

This clonotype was seen at least ten times. V and J are TRBV12-3 or TRBV12-4 and TRBJ2-1, with 12 bases that match TRBD2. J was trimmed by 12 bases and V by 6 bases; bases with no gene match: 6. CDR3 length equals 13 residues. CDR3 amino acids: CASRTSGSYTQFF. The CDR3 nucleotides are TGTGCCAGCAGGACTAGCGGGAGCTACACGCAGTTCTTC.

The chain links TRBV5-4 to TRBJ1-2, with a possible D match to TRBD1 (5 bases). This CDR3 contains 15 residues. CDR1 and CDR2 from the germline V gene are SGHNT and YYREEE (reference sequence). Trimming took off 1 base at V and 5 bases at J, with 15 bases between the two ends. The chain's CDR3 is CASSLSVPGRYGYTF. CDR3 sequence (DNA): TGTGCCAGCAGCTTGAGCGTACCGGGGCGATATGGCTACACCTTC.

The table lists this clonotype with many counts. V and J are TRBV20-1 and TRBJ2-7; D is uncertain. The germline CDR1 and CDR2 sequences are DFQATT and SNEGSKA (reference sequence). V was cut by 0 bases and J by 6 bases, with 15 bases left in between. This CDR3 is 14 amino acids long. The CDR3 sequence is CSAREPDVYSEQYF. In nucleotides, the CDR3 is TGCAGTGCTAGAGAACCGGACGTTTACTCCGAGCAGTACTTC.

This clonotype has a handful of counts. The chain employs TRBV5-6 and TRBJ2-5; D might be TRBD2 (5 bases). The V and J ends lost 2 bases and 6 bases respectively, with 14 bases between them. From germline, CDR1 is SGHDT and CDR2 YYEEEE. The CDR3 is 14 amino acids. CDR3 protein: CASSFTRARQTQYF. CDR3 nucleotide sequence: TGTGCCAGCAGCTTCACTAGAGCCAGACAGACCCAGTACTTC.

The sample holds many counts of this clonotype. The rearrangement joins TRBV6-5 to TRBJ2-1, with D uncertain. This CDR3 is 12 amino acids long. The ends were cut back, 2 bases at V and 7 bases at J, with 6 bases in the middle. Germline-derived CDR1 and CDR2 are MNHEY and SVGAGI. The CDR3 DNA reads as TGTGCCAGCAGTTACCCGCTAAATGAGCAGTTCTTC. Translating gives CASSYPLNEQFF.

This clonotype was recorded many times. At one end, the junction sequence differs from germline, possibly due to a read error. The CDR3 DNA reads as TGTGCCAGCAGCACTCGGACTAGCGGGAATGATCAGTTCTTC. It codes for CASSTRTSGNDQFF. The chain is built from TRBV9 and TRBJ2-1; the match to TRBD2 covers 12 bases. Germline CDR1 and CDR2: SGDLS and YYNGEE. This CDR3 spans 14 amino acids.

This clonotype was seen many times. This chain links TRBV6-2 or TRBV6-3 with TRBJ2-7, with D unresolved. The germline CDR1 and CDR2 sequences are MNHEY and SVGEGT. The CDR3 is made up of 14 amino acids. Trimming shortened V by 2 bases and J by 3 bases, and 11 bases separated the two germline ends. The CDR3 bases are TGTGCCAGCAGTTACCACCGGGCAGTCTACGAGCAGTACTTC. It codes for CASSYHRAVYEQYF.

This sequence joins TRBV5-1 and TRBJ2-7; 12 bases are shared with TRBD2. With V trimmed by 0 bases and J by 2 bases, 3 bases remained unmatched. Germline loops: CDR1 SGHRS, CDR2 YFSETQ. This CDR3 has 16 amino acids. CDR3 residues: CASSLGTSGITYEQYF. CDR3 sequence (DNA): TGCGCCAGCAGCTTGGGGACTAGCGGGATAACCTACGAGCAGTACTTC.